This TCR beta chain was sequenced during a study of blood T cell repertoires in COVID-19. Sequencing used immunoSEQ multiplex PCR; TCRdb keeps in-frame clones, though not all of them. The sample has roughly 220,000 clones, 65% to 85% seen once. The germline CDR1 and CDR2 sequences are MNHEY and SVGEGT. V gave up 2 bases and J gave up 0 bases, with 11 bases separating them. The CDR3 consists of 17 residues. The clonotype comes from a woman aged 55 to 70 with acute or convalescent COVID-19. Material: peripheral blood. V gene TRBV6-2 or TRBV6-3 combines with J gene TRBJ1-6, with D perhaps matching TRBD1 (6 bases). CDR3: CASSYPGQISYNSPLHF. In nucleotides, the CDR3 is TGTGCCAGCAGTTACCCCGGACAGATCTCCTATAATTCACCCCTCCACTTT.